The clone carrying this T cell receptor (beta chain) was counted between two and nine times. TCRdb passed the 5' RACE reads through MiXCR, listing each CDR3 protein once. The sample holds a few hundred thousand distinct CDR3 sequences, roughly 10% seen once. Trimming cost V 0 bases and J 5 bases; bases outside gene matches: 4. Per the germline V gene, CDR1 is KGHSH and CDR2 is LQKENI. The length of the CDR3 is 15 residues. The sample belongs to a study of identical twins. The sequencing sample was made of memory T cells sorted from blood. The TCR originated in a man aged 50-60 years in good health. J is TRBJ2-5 and V is TRBV18; 9 nucleotides align to TRBD2. The CDR3 bases are TGTGCCAGCTCACCACCGAGCGGGAGGTACGAGACCCAGTACTTC. It specifies CASSPPSGRYETQYF.